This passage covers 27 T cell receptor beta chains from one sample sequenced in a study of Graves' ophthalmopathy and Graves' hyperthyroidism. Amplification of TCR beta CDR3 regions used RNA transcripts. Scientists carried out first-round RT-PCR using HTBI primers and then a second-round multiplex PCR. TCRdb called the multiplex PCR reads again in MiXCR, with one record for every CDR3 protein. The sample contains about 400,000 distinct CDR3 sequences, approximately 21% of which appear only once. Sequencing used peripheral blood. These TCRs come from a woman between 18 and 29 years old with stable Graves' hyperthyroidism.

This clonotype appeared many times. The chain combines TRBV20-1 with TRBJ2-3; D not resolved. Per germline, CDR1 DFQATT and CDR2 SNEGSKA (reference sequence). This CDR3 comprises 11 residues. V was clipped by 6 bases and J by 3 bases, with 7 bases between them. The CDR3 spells CSAEGTDTQYF. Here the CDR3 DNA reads TGCAGTGCGGAAGGGACAGATACGCAGTATTTT.

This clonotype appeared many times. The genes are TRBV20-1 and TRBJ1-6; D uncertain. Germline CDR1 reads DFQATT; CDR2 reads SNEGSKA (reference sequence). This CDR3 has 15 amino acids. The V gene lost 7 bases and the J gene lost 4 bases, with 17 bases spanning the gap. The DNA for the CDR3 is TGCAGTGTCCGTACGGGCGATCTGTATAATTCACCCCTCCACTTT. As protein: CSVRTGDLYNSPLHF.

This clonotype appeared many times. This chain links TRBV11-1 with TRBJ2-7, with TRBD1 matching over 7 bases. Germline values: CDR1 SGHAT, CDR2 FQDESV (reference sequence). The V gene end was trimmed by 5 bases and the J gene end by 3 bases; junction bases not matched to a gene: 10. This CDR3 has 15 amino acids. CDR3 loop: CASSITGTESYEQYF. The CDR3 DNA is TGTGCCAGCAGCATCACCGGGACAGAAAGCTACGAGCAGTACTTC.

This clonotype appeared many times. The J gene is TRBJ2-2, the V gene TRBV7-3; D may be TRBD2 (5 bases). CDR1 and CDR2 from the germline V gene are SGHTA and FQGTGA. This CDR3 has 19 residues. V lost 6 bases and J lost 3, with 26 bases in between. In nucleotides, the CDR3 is TGTGCCAGCAGGTTCAGGTTCTGGAGTGGGTTGGAGGACACCGGGGAGCTGTTTTTT. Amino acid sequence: CASRFRFWSGLEDTGELFF.

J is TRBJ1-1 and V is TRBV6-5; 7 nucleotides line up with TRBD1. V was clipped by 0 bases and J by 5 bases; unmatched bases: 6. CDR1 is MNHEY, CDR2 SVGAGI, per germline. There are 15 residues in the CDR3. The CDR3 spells CASSYSRGRGTEAFF. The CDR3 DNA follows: TGTGCCAGCAGTTACTCTAGGGGGCGGGGGACTGAAGCTTTCTTT.

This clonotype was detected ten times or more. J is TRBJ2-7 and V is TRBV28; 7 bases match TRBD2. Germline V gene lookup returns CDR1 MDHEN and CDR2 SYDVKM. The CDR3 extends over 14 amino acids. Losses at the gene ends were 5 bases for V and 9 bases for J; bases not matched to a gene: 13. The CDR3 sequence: CASSEAGTIVVQYF. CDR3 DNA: TGTGCCAGCAGTGAGGCCGGGACTATTGTTGTGCAGTACTTC.

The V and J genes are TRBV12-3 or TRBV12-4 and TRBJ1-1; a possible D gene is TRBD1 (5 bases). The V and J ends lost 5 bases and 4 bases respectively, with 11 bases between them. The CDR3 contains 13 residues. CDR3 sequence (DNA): TGTGCCAGCAGTCCCCCGGGGCCCACTGAAGCTTTCTTT. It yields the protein CASSPPGPTEAFF.

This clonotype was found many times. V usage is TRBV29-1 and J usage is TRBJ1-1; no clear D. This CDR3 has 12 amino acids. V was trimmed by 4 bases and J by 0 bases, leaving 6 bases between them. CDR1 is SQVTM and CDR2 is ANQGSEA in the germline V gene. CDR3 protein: CSVVPMNTEAFF. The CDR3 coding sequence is TGCAGCGTTGTGCCGATGAACACTGAAGCTTTCTTT.

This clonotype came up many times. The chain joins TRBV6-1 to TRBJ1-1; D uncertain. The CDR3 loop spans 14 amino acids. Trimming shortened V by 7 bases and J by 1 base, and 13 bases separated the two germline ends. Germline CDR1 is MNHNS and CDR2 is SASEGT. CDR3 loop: CASNLEGGNTEAFF. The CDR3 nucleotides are TGTGCCAGCAACTTAGAGGGAGGGAACACTGAAGCTTTCTTT.

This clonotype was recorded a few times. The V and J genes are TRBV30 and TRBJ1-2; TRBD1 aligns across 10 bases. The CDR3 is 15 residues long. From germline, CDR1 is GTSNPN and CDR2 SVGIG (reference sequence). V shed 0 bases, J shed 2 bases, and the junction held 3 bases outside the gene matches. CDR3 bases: TGTGCCTGGAGTGTGACAGGGGGCGTCAACTATGGCTACACCTTC. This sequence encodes CAWSVTGGVNYGYTF.

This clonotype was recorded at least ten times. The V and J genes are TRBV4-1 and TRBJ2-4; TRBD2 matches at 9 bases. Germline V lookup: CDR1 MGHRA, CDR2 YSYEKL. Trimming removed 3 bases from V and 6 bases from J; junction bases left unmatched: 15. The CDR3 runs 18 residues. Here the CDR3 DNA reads TGCGCCAGCAGCCATCCCCCGGGTAGCGGGAGCGCTAGAAACATTCAGTACTTC. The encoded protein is CASSHPPGSGSARNIQYF.

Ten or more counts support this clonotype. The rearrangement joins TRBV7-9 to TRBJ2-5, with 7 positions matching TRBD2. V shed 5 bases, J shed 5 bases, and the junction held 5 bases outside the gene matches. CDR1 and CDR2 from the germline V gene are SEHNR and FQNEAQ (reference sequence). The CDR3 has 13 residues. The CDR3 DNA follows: TGTGCCAGCAGCCCCTTACTAGCGGAGACCCAGTACTTC. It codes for CASSPLLAETQYF.

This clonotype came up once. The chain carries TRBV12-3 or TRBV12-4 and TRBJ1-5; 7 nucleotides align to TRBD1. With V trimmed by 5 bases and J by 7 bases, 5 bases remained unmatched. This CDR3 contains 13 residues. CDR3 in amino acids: CASSRDSAQPQHF. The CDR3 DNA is TGTGCCAGCAGTCGGGACAGCGCCCAGCCCCAGCATTTT.

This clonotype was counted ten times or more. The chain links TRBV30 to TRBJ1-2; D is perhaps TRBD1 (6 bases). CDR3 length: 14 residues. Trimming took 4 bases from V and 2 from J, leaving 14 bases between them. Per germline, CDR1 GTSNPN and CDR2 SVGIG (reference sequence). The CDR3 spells CAWKVTGFNYGYTF. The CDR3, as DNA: TGTGCCTGGAAGGTTACAGGGTTCAACTATGGCTACACCTTC.

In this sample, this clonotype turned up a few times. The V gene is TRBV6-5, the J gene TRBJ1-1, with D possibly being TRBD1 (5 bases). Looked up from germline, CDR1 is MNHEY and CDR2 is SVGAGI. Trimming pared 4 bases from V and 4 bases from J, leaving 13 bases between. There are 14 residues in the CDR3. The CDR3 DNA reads TGTGCCAGCAGTTTTTCCGCGACAGTCACTGAAGCTTTCTTT. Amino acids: CASSFSATVTEAFF.

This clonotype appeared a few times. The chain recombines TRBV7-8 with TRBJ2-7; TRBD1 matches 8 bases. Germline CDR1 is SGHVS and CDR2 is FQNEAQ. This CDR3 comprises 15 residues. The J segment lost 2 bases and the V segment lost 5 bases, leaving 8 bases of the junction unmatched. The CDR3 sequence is CASSGRQGRPYEQYF. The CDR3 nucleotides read TGTGCCAGCAGCGGGCGACAGGGGCGACCCTACGAGCAGTACTTC.

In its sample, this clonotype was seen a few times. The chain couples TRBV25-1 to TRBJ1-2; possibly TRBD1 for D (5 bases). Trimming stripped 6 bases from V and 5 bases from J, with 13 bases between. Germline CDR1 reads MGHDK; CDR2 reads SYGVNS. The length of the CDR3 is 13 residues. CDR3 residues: CASRAGTGYGYTF. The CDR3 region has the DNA TGTGCCAGCAGGGCCGGGACGGGTTATGGCTACACCTTC.

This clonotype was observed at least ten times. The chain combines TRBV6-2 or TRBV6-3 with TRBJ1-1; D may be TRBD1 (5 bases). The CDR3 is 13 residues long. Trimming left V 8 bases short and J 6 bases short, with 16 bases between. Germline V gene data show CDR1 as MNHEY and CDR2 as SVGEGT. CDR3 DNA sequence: TGTGCCAGCCGGGGGGGGGGTTCGGCTGAAGCTTTCTTT. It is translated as CASRGGGSAEAFF.

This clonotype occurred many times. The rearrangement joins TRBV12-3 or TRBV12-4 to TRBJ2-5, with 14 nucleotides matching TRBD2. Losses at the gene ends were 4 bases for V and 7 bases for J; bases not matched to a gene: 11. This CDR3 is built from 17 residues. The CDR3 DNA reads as TGTGCCAGCAGTTCGAGGACTAGCGGGAGGCCGGGGGGGACCCAGTACTTC. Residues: CASSSRTSGRPGGTQYF.

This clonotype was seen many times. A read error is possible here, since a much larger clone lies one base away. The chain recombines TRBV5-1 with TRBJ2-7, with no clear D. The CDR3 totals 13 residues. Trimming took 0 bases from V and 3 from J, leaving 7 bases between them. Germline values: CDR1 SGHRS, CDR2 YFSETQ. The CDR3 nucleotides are TGCGCCAGCAGCTTGGAACCCTGCTACGAGCAGTACTTC. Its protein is CASSLEPCYEQYF.

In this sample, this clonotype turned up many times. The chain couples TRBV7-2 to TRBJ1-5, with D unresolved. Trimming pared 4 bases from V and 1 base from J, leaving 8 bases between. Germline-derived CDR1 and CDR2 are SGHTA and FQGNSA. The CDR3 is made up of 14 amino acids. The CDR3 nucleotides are TGTGCCAGCAGCTCCCGGGAGAGCAATCAGCCCCAGCATTTT. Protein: CASSSRESNQPQHF.

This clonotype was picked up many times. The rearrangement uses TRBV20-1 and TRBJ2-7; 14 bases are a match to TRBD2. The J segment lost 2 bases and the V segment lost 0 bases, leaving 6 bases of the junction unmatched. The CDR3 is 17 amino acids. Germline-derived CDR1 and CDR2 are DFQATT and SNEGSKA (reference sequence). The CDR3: CSARDPLTSGRAYEQYF. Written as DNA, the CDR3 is TGCAGTGCTAGAGATCCGTTGACTAGCGGGAGGGCCTACGAGCAGTACTTC.

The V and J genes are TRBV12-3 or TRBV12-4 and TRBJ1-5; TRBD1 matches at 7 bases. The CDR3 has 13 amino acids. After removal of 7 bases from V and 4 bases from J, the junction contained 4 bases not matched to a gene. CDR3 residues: CASTTDRNQPQHF. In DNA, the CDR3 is TGTGCCAGCACCACGGACAGGAATCAGCCCCAGCATTTT.

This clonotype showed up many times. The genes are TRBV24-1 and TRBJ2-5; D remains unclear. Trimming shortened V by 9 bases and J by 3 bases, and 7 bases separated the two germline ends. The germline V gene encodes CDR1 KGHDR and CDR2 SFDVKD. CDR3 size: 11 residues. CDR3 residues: CATGQEETQYF. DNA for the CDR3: TGTGCCACCGGTCAAGAAGAGACCCAGTACTTC.

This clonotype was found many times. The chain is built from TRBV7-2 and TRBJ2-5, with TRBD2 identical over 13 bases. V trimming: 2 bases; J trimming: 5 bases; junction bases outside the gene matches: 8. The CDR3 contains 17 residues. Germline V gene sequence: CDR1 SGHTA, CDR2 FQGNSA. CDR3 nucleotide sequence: TGTGCCAGCAGCTTAAGCGGACTAGCGGGAGAGGGGGAGACCCAGTACTTC. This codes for CASSLSGLAGEGETQYF.

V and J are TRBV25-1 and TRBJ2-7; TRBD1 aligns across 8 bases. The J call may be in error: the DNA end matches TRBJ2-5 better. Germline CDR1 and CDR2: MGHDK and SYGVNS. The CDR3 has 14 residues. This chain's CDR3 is CASSLGQGLETQYF. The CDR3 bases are TGTGCCAGCAGCCTTGGACAGGGCCTGGAGACCCAGTACTTC.

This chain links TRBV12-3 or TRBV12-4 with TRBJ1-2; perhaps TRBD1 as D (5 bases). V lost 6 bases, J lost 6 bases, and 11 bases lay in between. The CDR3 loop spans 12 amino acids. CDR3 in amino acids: CASRGVYNGYTF. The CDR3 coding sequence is TGTGCCAGCAGAGGGGTCTATAATGGCTACACCTTC.